This TCR beta chain was retrieved from a study of T-cell memory formation after mild COVID-19. Study observations and caveats: Those CD4+ clones that contracted were mainly in CM and EM (CD8+ ones in EMRA). Some SARS-CoV-2-responding clones were already detected in memory before infection.

From the 5' RACE reads, TCRdb called clonotypes with MiXCR, one entry per CDR3 protein. The profile shows more than 250,000 distinct CDR3 sequences, 15% to 20% of them singletons. Concerning this clonotype: Antigen unknown.

With 6 bases clipped from V and 5 bases from J, the junction kept 3 bases outside the gene matches. The length of the CDR3 is 12 residues. The chain couples TRBV12-3 or TRBV12-4 to TRBJ1-2; 7 positions agree with TRBD1. What was sequenced was PBMCs or a T cell subset sorted from them (not recorded which). The source is a man aged 18 to 35 who had mild COVID-19 (a few samples of this study predate the infection). Cell type and time point are not known. The CDR3 DNA follows: TGTGCCAGCAGCGGACAGGATTATGGCTACACCTTC. It codes for CASSGQDYGYTF.